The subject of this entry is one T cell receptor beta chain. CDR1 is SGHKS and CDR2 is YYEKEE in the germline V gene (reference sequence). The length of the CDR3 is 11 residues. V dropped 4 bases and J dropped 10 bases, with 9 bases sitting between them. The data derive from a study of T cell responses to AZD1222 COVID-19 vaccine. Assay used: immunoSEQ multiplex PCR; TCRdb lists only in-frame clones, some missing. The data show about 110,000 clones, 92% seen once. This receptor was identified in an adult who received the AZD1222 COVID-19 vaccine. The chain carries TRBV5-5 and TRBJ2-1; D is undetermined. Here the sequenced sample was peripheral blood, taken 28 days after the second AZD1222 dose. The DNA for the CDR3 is TGTGCCAGCAGCCCGATTGGCGAGCAGTTCTTC. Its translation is CASSPIGEQFF.